This T cell receptor (beta chain) comes out of a study of OX40 agonist ivuxolimab in advanced cancers. J gave up 5 bases and V 7 bases, and 3 bases lay outside the gene matches. The CDR3 is made up of 13 amino acids. Looked up from germline, CDR1 is WSHSY and CDR2 is SAAADI. Using immunoSEQ multiplex PCR, the repertoire was profiled, and TCRdb retains in-frame clones only, with some absent. The sample lists about 48,000 clones, about 88% seen once, with around 58% in the top ten. This chain connects TRBV10-2 to TRBJ2-5; 11 bases fit TRBD2. The sample consisted of CD4+ or CD8+ T cells sorted from blood, taken in a trial of the OX40 agonist ivuxolimab. This clonotype originated in an adult with an advanced solid tumor such as melanoma, head and neck, liver or kidney cancer. The CDR3 sequence is CASKLAGGETQYF. DNA for the CDR3: TGCGCCAGCAAGCTAGCGGGAGGCGAGACCCAGTACTTC.